A single TCR beta chain is shown here with its context. This clonotype was recorded at least ten times. Which antigen it targets is not known. Within one base of it there is no much larger clone, and no base qualities were kept. The label giving this sample's treatment or condition can be read as: allogeneic hematopoietic cell transplantation with graft depleted of TCRalphabeta T cells and CD19 B cells. The transplant recipients were children given TCRalphabeta/CD19-depleted allogeneic hematopoietic cell grafts. The method was PCR. Sequencer: Illumina HiSeq 2500. To normalize quantification of the TCRbeta repertoire, the TCR libraries were built with molecular barcoding that relied on unique molecular identifiers. Starting from the raw public reads, TCRdb applied fastp trimming at Q25, assembled clones with MiXCR and retained in-frame beta chains. Rows with one shared CDR3 protein collapse into an entry with the most common genes and DNA. Recorded for this sample are 77,000 or so distinct CDR3 sequences; approximately 18% of them occurred a single time. Jointly, the top ten make up approximately 55% of the sample.

The data originate from a study of T-cell reconstitution after alpha-beta-depleted transplantation in children (TCRdb year 2016). Study-level background: T-cell immune reconstitution after TCRalphabeta/CD19-depleted allogeneic hematopoietic cell transplantation in children was quantitatively tracked in the study by means of TCR repertoire profiling. Findings and caveats that apply to the study as a whole: About two months after transplant, the apparently early recovery of alphabetaT-cell counts reportedly depended on just several hundred clones that had expanded rapidly and came from non-depleted graft cells. Hyperexpanded clone frequencies declined over subsequent months; after one year, T-cell counts and TCRbeta diversity were mostly attributed to newly produced T cells. In some patients, the high TCRbeta diversity seen at day 60 was put down to recipient T cells and intrathymic progenitors that had survived conditioning.

The germline V gene encodes CDR1 SGHRS and CDR2 YFSETQ. V is clipped by 0 bases and J by 1 base, and the sequence between their germline boundaries is 8 bases long. Its CDR3 holds 15 amino acids, cysteine through phenylalanine. The CDR3 DNA has 45 bases and is translated from base 1. The chain couples TRBV5-1 to TRBJ2-1; the D gene is not confidently resolved. The material was PBMCs, mostly from graft donor cells, obtained 360 days after TCRalphabeta/CD19-depleted stem cell transplant. The receptor's source is a male patient under 10 years old who had a stem cell transplant for acute lymphoblastic leukemia, so the T cells may come from the graft donor. The CDR3 here reads CASSLGQISYNEQFF. The DNA sequence is as follows: TGCGCCAGCAGCTTGGGTCAGATATCCTACAATGAGCAGTTCTTC. Where the CDR3 stops, the reference TRBV5-1 and TRBJ2-1 genes take over; the full variable domain is KAGVTQTPRYLIKTRGQQVTLSCSPISGHRSVSWYQQTPGQGLQFLFEYFSETQRNKGNFPGRFSGRQFSNSRSEMNVSTLELGDSALYLCASSLGQISYNEQFFGPGTRLTVL.